This is a list of T cell receptor beta chains from one sample in a study of memory CD4+ T cells and cytomegalovirus serostatus. Repertoires were generated with immunoSEQ multiplex PCR, while TCRdb's copy carries only in-frame clones and drops some. Here the sample spans some 52,000 clones, 75% to 85% being singletons. Sequencing used memory CD4+ T cells from blood. These receptors were collected from an adult in good health and CMV-seronegative. Each CDR3 is given with its conserved first and last residue. The D gene is left open where the match is weak. Expanded clones get a size class; other rows say once, few or many, or leave the size out.

CDR3nt | CDR3aa | d_gene | j_gene | abundance | v_gene
TGCGCCAGCAGCTTGAACTCGGCGGGCGAAAAACTGTTTTTT | CASSLNSAGEKLFF | . | TRBJ1-4 | . | TRBV5-1
TGTGCCAGCTCGGGACAGGGGGCATCTAATGAAAAACTGTTTTTT | CASSGQGASNEKLFF | TRBD1 | TRBJ1-4 | . | TRBV19
TGTGCCAGCAGTCCGTTAGTGAGGACAGGGACTGAAGCTTTCTTT | CASSPLVRTGTEAFF | TRBD1 | TRBJ1-1 | . | TRBV6-1
TGTGCCATCCGTGTCGGAGGACAGAACACCGGGGAGCTGTTTTTT | CAIRVGGQNTGELFF | . | TRBJ2-2 | . | TRBV10-3
TGTGCCACCAGCAGGGGGACTAGCGGGGGGCAAGAGACCCAGTACTTC | CATSRGTSGGQETQYF | TRBD2 | TRBJ2-5 | . | TRBV15
TGTGCCAGAAGCTTCACCCCCTCCACAGGGTACCCTAGGTGGGATACGCAGTATTTT | CARSFTPSTGYPRWDTQYF | . | TRBJ2-3 | . | TRBV7-5
TGTGCCAGCAGCGTCGGACAGGGCCTACACGGGAATTCACCCCTCCACTTT | CASSVGQGLHGNSPLHF | TRBD1 | TRBJ1-6 | . | TRBV9
TGTGCCAGCAGCCACGGAAACTTCTATGGCTACACCTTC | CASSHGNFYGYTF | . | TRBJ1-2 | . | TRBV7-2
TGCAGCGTTGCACAGAGTCAAGAGACCCAGTACTTC | CSVAQSQETQYF | . | TRBJ2-5 | . | TRBV29-1
TGTGCCAGCAGCTTAATAGGACTAGCGGGGGGCTACGAGCAGTACTTC | CASSLIGLAGGYEQYF | TRBD2 | TRBJ2-7 | . | TRBV7-2
TGCGCCAGCAGCCAAGATTCGCGTAGGGAGCAGTACTTC | CASSQDSRREQYF | . | TRBJ2-7 | . | TRBV4-3
TGTGCCAGCAATTCCGGGGGGCCCTTCGAGCAGTACTTC | CASNSGGPFEQYF | . | TRBJ2-7 | . | TRBV28
TGTGCCAGCAGTGGGTCCGGGGGTAACTATGGCTACACCTTC | CASSGSGGNYGYTF | . | TRBJ1-2 | medium-sized | TRBV6-1
TGCGCCAGCAGCTTAATTCCGGGGGGCGGAAACACCATATATTTT | CASSLIPGGGNTIYF | . | TRBJ1-3 | . | TRBV5-1
TGTGCCAGCAGTGAATTTTACGGGACAGGGTCCGAGCAGTACTTC | CASSEFYGTGSEQYF | TRBD1 | TRBJ2-7 | . | TRBV25-1
TGCGCCAGCAGCCAAGGCGGTAGGGCCTACGAGCAGTACTTC | CASSQGGRAYEQYF | . | TRBJ2-7 | . | TRBV4-3
TGCGCCAGCACCCGGTTCGACCCGATCCTCGACGAGCAGTACTTC | CASTRFDPILDEQYF | . | TRBJ2-7 | . | TRBV5-1
TGTGCCACCAGTAAGGGCCATGAAAAACTGTTTTTT | CATSKGHEKLFF | . | TRBJ1-4 | once | TRBV15
TGTGCCAGCTCACCTTCAGGGGGCCAAGAGACCCAGTACTTC | CASSPSGGQETQYF | TRBD1 | TRBJ2-5 | . | TRBV18
TGTGCCAGCAGCTTAAATATTGGACTAGCGGGCCAGTATTTT | CASSLNIGLAGQYF | TRBD2 | TRBJ2-3 | . | TRBV7-2